This record concerns one T cell receptor (beta chain) sequence. Which antigen it targets is not known. No much larger clone exists at a distance of one base, and base qualities are not known. The sample contains more than one DNA sequence encoding this CDR3. One collaborating source in Seattle enrolled patients while the patients were actively infected and followed the patients over time throughout the course of disease. The collaborating institutions used their own protocols to collect whole blood in K2EDTA tubes. Collaborator samples were shipped for TCRbeta analysis as frozen whole blood, isolated PBMCs, or DNA extracted from either sample type. The data originate from a study of blood T cell repertoires in COVID-19 (dated by TCRdb to the early 2020s). For the study in its entirety: Samples from collaborators originated in the United States, Italy and Spain and spanned both the acute and convalescent phases of COVID-19. Deeply sampled blood TCRbeta repertoires from subjects exposed to, actively infected with, or recovered from COVID-19 were included in the dataset. Where available, HLA class I and class II types were obtained from metadata supplied by the sample provider rather than from assay-based typing. The material from the prospective study consisted of cDNA or gDNA derived from T cells, B-cell-depleted T cells, or PBMCs. The samples were drawn from two sources: the first 160 participants of the ongoing ImmuneRACE study, and over 1,000 subjects contributed by 6 global collaborators. The repertoires were released in a freely available public database meant as a resource for research on the immune response to SARS-CoV-2. Nearly every sample came with metadata listing a de-identified subject ID, COVID-19 status, age in years and sex.

TCRbeta CDR3 regions were amplified from genomic DNA by means of the immunoSEQ Assay, a bias-controlled multiplex PCR. On the authors' methods: Nucleated cell counts per sample were estimated from amplification of reference gene primers within the assay. To quantify the absolute abundance of each unique TCRbeta CDR3 rearrangement, sequence reads were collapsed and filtered. Productive Simpson clonality was computed per sample as the square root of Simpson's diversity index over productive rearrangements. TCRdb mirrors the immuneACCESS table, restricted to in-frame sequences. Some clones are absent from its copies; in checked studies, under half trace to an unresolved V gene, and the reason for the others is unknown. V, J and clone size are taken as reported in that table, and D and trimming were inferred from the DNA itself. For this sample the table gives hundreds of thousands of clones, of which approximately 91% were detected only once. 7.8% of the sample rests with the top ten.

The CDR3, cysteine through phenylalanine, is 15 amino acids long. Kept here is only the CDR3 DNA, which spans 45 bases and is read in frame from base 1. CDR1 and CDR2 were assigned from the germline V gene as SQVTM and ANQGSEA. From V the trimming removes 3 bases and from J it removes 0 bases, while the gene matches leave 5 bases of the junction unaccounted for. Paper-wide results and their limitations: The amount of clinical and demographic metadata varied by source and participant and was provided uncurated.

The V gene is TRBV29-1 and the J gene is TRBJ2-3; 8 bases in the junction line up with TRBD2. The TCR sequence derives from a woman aged 45-60 years with COVID-19, enrolled during active disease. Specimen: peripheral blood. The CDR3 sequence is CSVEDPGGSTDTQYF. The DNA sequence is TGCAGCGTTGAGGACCCGGGGGGGAGCACAGATACGCAGTATTTT.